This TCR beta chain was retrieved from a study of T cell repertoires in cytomegalovirus infection. Overall study: TCR beta signatures that were public indicated CMV infection and matching HLA type.

This CDR3 contains 14 residues. Trimming took 1 base from V and 0 from J, leaving 4 bases between them. CDR1 is SGHVS and CDR2 is FNYEAQ in the germline V gene. This clonotype was counted many times. No antigen is known for it. Findings and limits, study-wide: CMV-specific TCR beta clonotypes restricted by HLA-C were the ones dominating the ex vivo response.

TCRdb fed the reads into MiXCR, producing one record per CDR3 protein. Of approximately 500,000 distinct CDR3 sequences in the sample, approximately 11% are singletons; the top ten hold 10%. Sequencing was performed on PBMCs. The rearrangement joins TRBV7-6 to TRBJ1-3; D is ambiguous. The TCR originated in a human donor in good health (CMV status not recorded). Some clones in this sample may be carry-over from other donors' samples. The DNA of the CDR3 is TGTGCCAGCAGCTTAGGGATCTCTGGAAACACCATATATTTT. Protein product: CASSLGISGNTIYF.